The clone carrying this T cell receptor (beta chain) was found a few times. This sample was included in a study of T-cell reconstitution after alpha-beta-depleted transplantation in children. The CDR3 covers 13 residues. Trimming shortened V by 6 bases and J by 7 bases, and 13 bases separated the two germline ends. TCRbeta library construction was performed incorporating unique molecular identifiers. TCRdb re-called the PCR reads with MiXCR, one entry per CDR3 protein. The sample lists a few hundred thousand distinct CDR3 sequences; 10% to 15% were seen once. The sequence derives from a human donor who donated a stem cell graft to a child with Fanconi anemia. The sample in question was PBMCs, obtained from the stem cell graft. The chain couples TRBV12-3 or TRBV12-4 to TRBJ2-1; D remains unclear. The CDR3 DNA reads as TGTGCCAGCAGACCGAATTCAAGGAATGAGCAGTTCTTC. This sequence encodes CASRPNSRNEQFF.